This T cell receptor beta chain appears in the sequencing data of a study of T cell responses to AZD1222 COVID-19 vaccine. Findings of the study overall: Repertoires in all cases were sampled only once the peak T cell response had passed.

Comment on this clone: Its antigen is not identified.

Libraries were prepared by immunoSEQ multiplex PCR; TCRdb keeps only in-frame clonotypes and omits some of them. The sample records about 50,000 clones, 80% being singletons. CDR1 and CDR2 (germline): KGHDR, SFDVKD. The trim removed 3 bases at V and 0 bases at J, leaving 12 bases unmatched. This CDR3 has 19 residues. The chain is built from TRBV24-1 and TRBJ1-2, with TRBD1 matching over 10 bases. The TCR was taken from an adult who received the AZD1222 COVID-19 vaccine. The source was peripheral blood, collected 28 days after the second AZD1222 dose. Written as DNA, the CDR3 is TGTGCCACCAGTGATCCCCGGGACAGGGGCGTATCCCCTAACTATGGCTACACCTTC. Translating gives CATSDPRDRGVSPNYGYTF.